The next 2 T cell receptor beta chains were all read from a single sample in a study of molecular identifiers for immune sequencing clone quantification. TCRdb passed the PCR reads through MiXCR, listing each CDR3 protein once. The repertoire holds about 500,000 distinct CDR3 sequences, with over 20% as singletons. Specimen: naive CD8+ T cells from blood, with Jurkat cell RNA spiked in. Subset given: FACS-sorted CD8+CD4-CCR7+CD45RA+ naive T cells. The receptors were gathered from a human donor in good health. Some libraries in this study had Jurkat cell RNA spiked in.

This clonotype was picked up a small number of times. The genes are TRBV13 and TRBJ1-4; TRBD1 agrees at 10 bases. Trimming at V came to 5 bases and at J to 8 bases, leaving 8 bases not matched to a gene. The germline V gene has CDR1 PRHDT and CDR2 FYEKMQ (reference sequence). The CDR3 is made up of 15 amino acids. CDR3 in amino acids: CASSIGTGDLEKLFF. The CDR3 DNA follows: TGTGCCAGCAGCATCGGGACAGGGGATTTAGAAAAACTGTTTTTT.

This clonotype appeared a few times. The V call is TRBV29-1, the J call TRBJ2-1; the match to TRBD2 covers 13 bases. The germline V gene has CDR1 SQVTM and CDR2 ANQGSEA. V trimming: 1 base; J trimming: 7 bases; junction bases outside the gene matches: 4. The CDR3 sequence is 15 residues long. The CDR3 region has the DNA TGCAGCGTTGAAGCCGGACTAGCGGGAGTAAATGAGCAGTTCTTC. Its protein is CSVEAGLAGVNEQFF.